Given below is one T cell receptor (beta chain) in context. The sample comes from a study of blood T cell repertoires in COVID-19. Across the whole study: Whether acute or convalescent, the COVID-19 samples came from the United States, Italy and Spain. The cDNA or gDNA used as material had been derived from T cells, B-cell-depleted T cells, or PBMCs.

Original handling: From reference gene primer amplification, estimates of nucleated cell counts were derived. Here immunoSEQ multiplex PCR was the method, and the copy in TCRdb shows in-frame clones only, minus some. That table supplies the V and J calls and clone size; D and trimming were determined from the DNA. The sample has around 290,000 clones, 75% to 90% seen once. CDR3 length: 10 amino acids. The V end lost 6 bases, the J end lost 7 bases, and 5 bases lay between the germline ends. The V gene's germline CDR1 is LGHNT and CDR2 FRNRAP. The chain uses TRBV12-5 and TRBJ2-3; no reliable D call. Input material: peripheral blood. The clonotype originates from a man aged 35 to 55 with acute or convalescent COVID-19. CDR3 DNA sequence: TGTGCTAGTGGCCACTATACGCAGTATTTT. Residues: CASGHYTQYF.